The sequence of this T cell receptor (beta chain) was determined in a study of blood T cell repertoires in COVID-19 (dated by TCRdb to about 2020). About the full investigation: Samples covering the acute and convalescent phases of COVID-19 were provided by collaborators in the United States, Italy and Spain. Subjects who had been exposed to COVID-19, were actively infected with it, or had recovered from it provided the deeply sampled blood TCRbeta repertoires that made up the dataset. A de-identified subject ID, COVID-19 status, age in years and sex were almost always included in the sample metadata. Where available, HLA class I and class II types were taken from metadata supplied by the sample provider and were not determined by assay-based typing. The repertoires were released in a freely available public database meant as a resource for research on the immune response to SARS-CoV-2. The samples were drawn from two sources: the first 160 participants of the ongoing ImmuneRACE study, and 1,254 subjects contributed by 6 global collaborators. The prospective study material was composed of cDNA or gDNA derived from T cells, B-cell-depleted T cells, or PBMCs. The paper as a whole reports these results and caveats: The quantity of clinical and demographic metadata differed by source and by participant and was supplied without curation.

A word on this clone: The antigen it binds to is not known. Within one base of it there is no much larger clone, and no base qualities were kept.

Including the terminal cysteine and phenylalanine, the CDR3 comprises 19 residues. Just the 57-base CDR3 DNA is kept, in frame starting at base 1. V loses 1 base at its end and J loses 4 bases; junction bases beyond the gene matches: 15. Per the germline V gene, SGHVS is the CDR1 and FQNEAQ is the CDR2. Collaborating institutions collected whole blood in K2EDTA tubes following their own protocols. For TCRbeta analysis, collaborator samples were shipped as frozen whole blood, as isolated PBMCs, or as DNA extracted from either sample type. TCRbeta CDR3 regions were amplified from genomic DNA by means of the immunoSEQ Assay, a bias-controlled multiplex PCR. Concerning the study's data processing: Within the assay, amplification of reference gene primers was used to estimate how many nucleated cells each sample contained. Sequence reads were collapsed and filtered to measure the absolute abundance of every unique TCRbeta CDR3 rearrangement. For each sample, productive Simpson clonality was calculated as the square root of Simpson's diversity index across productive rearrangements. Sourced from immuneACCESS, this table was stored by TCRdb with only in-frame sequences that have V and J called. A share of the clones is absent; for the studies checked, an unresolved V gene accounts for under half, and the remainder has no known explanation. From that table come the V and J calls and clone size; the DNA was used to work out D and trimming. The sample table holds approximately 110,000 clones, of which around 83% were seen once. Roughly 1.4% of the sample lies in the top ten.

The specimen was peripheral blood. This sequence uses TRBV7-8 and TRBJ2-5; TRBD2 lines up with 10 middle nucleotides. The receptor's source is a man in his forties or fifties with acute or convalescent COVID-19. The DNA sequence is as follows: TGTGCCAGCAGCTTAGGTGGGGCTAGCGGGAGCGGAGTTCGAGAGACCCAGTACTTC. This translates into CASSLGGASGSGVRETQYF.